The rows below give T cell receptor beta chains drawn from one sample of a study of OX40 agonist ivuxolimab in advanced cancers. Only in-frame clones appear in the TCRdb table, and some are missing; sequencing was by immunoSEQ multiplex PCR. Seen here are approximately 99,000 clones, approximately 93% observed once, and the top ten hold approximately 0.18%. Material: CD4+ or CD8+ T cells sorted from blood, obtained in a trial of the OX40 agonist ivuxolimab. Source of these receptors: an adult with an advanced solid tumor such as melanoma, head and neck, liver or kidney cancer. CDR3s include the opening cysteine and the closing phenylalanine or tryptophan. The D gene is left open where the match is weak. Not every row has a clone size; where given, it reads once, few, many or a size class.

j_gene: TRBJ2-7
d_gene: TRBD1
v_gene: TRBV7-3
abundance: NA
CDR3nt: TGTGCCAGCAGCCCCCGGGACAGCTCCTACGAGCAGTACTTC
CDR3aa: CASSPRDSSYEQYF

j_gene: TRBJ2-4
d_gene: TRBD2
v_gene: TRBV6-5
abundance: NA
CDR3nt: TGTGCCAGCAGAGTCGGGGGGATCCAAAACATTCAGTACTTC
CDR3aa: CASRVGGIQNIQYF

j_gene: TRBJ1-5
d_gene: NA
v_gene: TRBV27
abundance: NA
CDR3nt: TGTGCCAGCAGTCATGGTTTCAATCAGCCCCAGCATTTT
CDR3aa: CASSHGFNQPQHF

j_gene: TRBJ1-2
d_gene: NA
v_gene: TRBV6-5
abundance: NA
CDR3nt: TGTGCCAGCAGACGACAGGCAGGCTATGGCTACACCTTC
CDR3aa: CASRRQAGYGYTF

j_gene: TRBJ2-3
d_gene: TRBD1
v_gene: TRBV4-3
abundance: NA
CDR3nt: TGCGCCAGCAGCAGACATCGGACAGGGAGGATAGATACGCAGTATTTT
CDR3aa: CASSRHRTGRIDTQYF

j_gene: TRBJ1-1
d_gene: NA
v_gene: TRBV18
abundance: NA
CDR3nt: TGTGCCAGCTCACGGACTGGGGAGAACACTGAAGCTTTCTTT
CDR3aa: CASSRTGENTEAFF

j_gene: TRBJ1-4
d_gene: NA
v_gene: TRBV6-5
abundance: NA
CDR3nt: TGTGCCAGCAGTTACGGGGGCAGAGCTAATGAAAAACTGTTTTTT
CDR3aa: CASSYGGRANEKLFF

j_gene: TRBJ2-3
d_gene: TRBD1
v_gene: TRBV4-3
abundance: few
CDR3nt: TGCGCCAGCAGCCAATCAGGGGGAGATTGGGATACGCAGTATTTT
CDR3aa: CASSQSGGDWDTQYF

j_gene: TRBJ1-2
d_gene: NA
v_gene: TRBV7-9
abundance: NA
CDR3nt: TGTGCCAGCAGCTTAGCGGGGACTGGGTTTGGCTACACCTTC
CDR3aa: CASSLAGTGFGYTF

j_gene: TRBJ1-3
d_gene: NA
v_gene: TRBV11-2
abundance: NA
CDR3nt: TGTGCCAGCAGCCGAGGGCTTTTTGGAAACACCATATATTTT
CDR3aa: CASSRGLFGNTIYF

j_gene: TRBJ2-7
d_gene: NA
v_gene: TRBV15
abundance: once
CDR3nt: TGTGCCACCAGCAGAGATCCAAGCGACGAGCAGTACTTC
CDR3aa: CATSRDPSDEQYF

j_gene: TRBJ1-5
d_gene: TRBD1
v_gene: TRBV7-2
abundance: NA
CDR3nt: TGTGCCAGCAGCGGACAGGGATTGATTCAGCCCCAGCATTTT
CDR3aa: CASSGQGLIQPQHF

j_gene: TRBJ2-5
d_gene: TRBD1
v_gene: TRBV10-3
abundance: NA
CDR3nt: TGTGCCATCAGTACCGCGGGACAGGGGTTCCAAGAGACCCAGTACTTC
CDR3aa: CAISTAGQGFQETQYF

j_gene: TRBJ2-7
d_gene: NA
v_gene: TRBV5-1
abundance: NA
CDR3nt: TGCGCCAGCGGCGCCGGCCTTTTCGAGCAGTACTTC
CDR3aa: CASGAGLFEQYF

j_gene: TRBJ2-7
d_gene: NA
v_gene: TRBV4-3
abundance: NA
CDR3nt: TGCGCCAGCAGCGTCGCGTATAGGGATTACGAGCAGTACTTC
CDR3aa: CASSVAYRDYEQYF

j_gene: TRBJ2-1
d_gene: NA
v_gene: TRBV10-1
abundance: NA
CDR3nt: TGCGCCAGCACTTGTGTTAGCTCCTACAATGAGCAGTTCTTC
CDR3aa: CASTCVSSYNEQFF